Listed below are T cell receptor beta chains from one sample, sequenced in a study of blood T cell repertoires in COVID-19. Method: immunoSEQ multiplex PCR; TCRdb's copy keeps in-frame clones and lacks some. This repertoire shows around 99,000 clones, around 83% found once; its top ten account for about 4.3%. Sequenced input: peripheral blood. The receptors here all came from a man aged 70 or older with acute or convalescent COVID-19. Each CDR3 is given with its conserved first and last residue. The D gene is left open where the match is weak. Not every row has a clone size; where given, it reads once, few, many or a size class.

d_call: TRBD1
v_call: TRBV2
j_call: TRBJ1-6
clone_size: NA
cdr3_nt: TGTGCCAGCGGGACAGGGGGCTCCTATAATTCACCCCTCCACTTT
cdr3_aa: CASGTGGSYNSPLHF

d_call: NA
v_call: TRBV7-2
j_call: TRBJ1-1
clone_size: few
cdr3_nt: TGTGCCAGCAGCCTATCGGGTGGCGTCAACACTGAAGCTTTCTTT
cdr3_aa: CASSLSGGVNTEAFF

d_call: NA
v_call: TRBV4-2
j_call: TRBJ1-2
clone_size: NA
cdr3_nt: TGTGCCAGCAGCCAGGACAGCTCAAACTATGGCTACACCTTC
cdr3_aa: CASSQDSSNYGYTF

d_call: NA
v_call: TRBV5-6
j_call: TRBJ1-1
clone_size: NA
cdr3_nt: TGTGCCAGCAGCTTGGGCAGAACCACTGAAGCTTTCTTT
cdr3_aa: CASSLGRTTEAFF

d_call: TRBD1
v_call: TRBV5-1
j_call: TRBJ1-6
clone_size: NA
cdr3_nt: TGCGCCAGCCGCAGGGGGCAGGACAGCTCCTATAATTCACCCCTCCACTTT
cdr3_aa: CASRRGQDSSYNSPLHF

d_call: TRBD1
v_call: TRBV10-3
j_call: TRBJ1-1
clone_size: NA
cdr3_nt: TGTGCCATCAGTGAAAACAGGGGGAGAATCATGAACACTGAAGCTTTCTTT
cdr3_aa: CAISENRGRIMNTEAFF

d_call: NA
v_call: TRBV11-3
j_call: TRBJ2-2
clone_size: NA
cdr3_nt: TGTGCCAGCAGCTCACGGCGGGAAGCCGGGGAGCTGTTTTTT
cdr3_aa: CASSSRREAGELFF

d_call: TRBD1
v_call: TRBV9
j_call: TRBJ2-1
clone_size: NA
cdr3_nt: TGTGCCAGCAGCCCCGACAGGGGGCGCAGGAATGAGCAGTTCTTC
cdr3_aa: CASSPDRGRRNEQFF

d_call: NA
v_call: TRBV18
j_call: TRBJ2-7
clone_size: many
cdr3_nt: TGTGCCAGCTCACCAGGAGAGACAGGCTACGAGCAGTACTTC
cdr3_aa: CASSPGETGYEQYF

d_call: TRBD1
v_call: TRBV5-1
j_call: TRBJ2-1
clone_size: NA
cdr3_nt: TGCGCCAGCAGCCGCGGGACAGGCCCTTTAAATGAGCAGTTCTTC
cdr3_aa: CASSRGTGPLNEQFF

d_call: TRBD1
v_call: TRBV29-1
j_call: TRBJ1-1
clone_size: NA
cdr3_nt: TGCAGCGTTAACACCCGGACAGGAAACACTGAAGCTTTCTTT
cdr3_aa: CSVNTRTGNTEAFF

d_call: NA
v_call: TRBV19
j_call: TRBJ2-3
clone_size: NA
cdr3_nt: TGTGCCAGTAGGGGCGCAAGGTCAGATACGCAGTATTTT
cdr3_aa: CASRGARSDTQYF

d_call: TRBD1
v_call: TRBV5-1
j_call: TRBJ1-1
clone_size: NA
cdr3_nt: TGCGCCAGCAGCTCAAGGGACAGTTCGAACACTGAAGCTTTCTTT
cdr3_aa: CASSSRDSSNTEAFF

d_call: TRBD1
v_call: TRBV6-1
j_call: TRBJ1-3
clone_size: NA
cdr3_nt: TGTGCCAGCACCTGGGGACAGCTACGAAACACCATATATTTT
cdr3_aa: CASTWGQLRNTIYF

d_call: TRBD1
v_call: TRBV11-2
j_call: TRBJ2-1
clone_size: NA
cdr3_nt: TGTGCCAGCAGCCCCCGGGACAGGGCGGACAATGAGCAGTTCTTC
cdr3_aa: CASSPRDRADNEQFF

d_call: TRBD2
v_call: TRBV25-1
j_call: TRBJ2-1
clone_size: NA
cdr3_nt: TGTGCCAGCAGGACAGCGGGGGGGCTTGGAAATGAGCAGTTCTTC
cdr3_aa: CASRTAGGLGNEQFF

d_call: NA
v_call: TRBV4-2
j_call: TRBJ2-3
clone_size: NA
cdr3_nt: TGTGCCAGCAGCCAAGACAGTGGGGCAGGGCCCACAGATACGCAGTATTTT
cdr3_aa: CASSQDSGAGPTDTQYF

d_call: NA
v_call: TRBV7-3
j_call: TRBJ2-1
clone_size: NA
cdr3_nt: TGTGCCAGCAGCTTCGGAGGGCGGGAAAATGAGCAGTTCTTC
cdr3_aa: CASSFGGRENEQFF

d_call: TRBD2
v_call: TRBV2
j_call: TRBJ2-2
clone_size: NA
cdr3_nt: TGTGCCAGCGGATTAGCGGGGAGGGGCACCGGGGAGCTGTTTTTT
cdr3_aa: CASGLAGRGTGELFF

d_call: NA
v_call: TRBV5-8
j_call: TRBJ2-7
clone_size: NA
cdr3_nt: TGTGCCAGCAGCTTGGGCCTCAGGGATGTGTCCTACGAGCAGTACTTC
cdr3_aa: CASSLGLRDVSYEQYF

d_call: NA
v_call: TRBV2
j_call: TRBJ2-7
clone_size: NA
cdr3_nt: TGTGCCAGCAAAGAGGGAACGTATACCGAGCAGTACTTC
cdr3_aa: CASKEGTYTEQYF

d_call: TRBD1
v_call: TRBV2
j_call: TRBJ1-4
clone_size: NA
cdr3_nt: TGTGCCAGCAGGGGGGACAGCGAGAAACTGTTTTTT
cdr3_aa: CASRGDSEKLFF

d_call: NA
v_call: TRBV27
j_call: TRBJ1-6
clone_size: NA
cdr3_nt: TGTGCCAGCAGTTTCCACATGACAAATTCACCCCTCCACTTT
cdr3_aa: CASSFHMTNSPLHF

d_call: TRBD1
v_call: TRBV2
j_call: TRBJ2-3
clone_size: NA
cdr3_nt: TGTGCCAGCAGGTACAGGGGGTCCACAGATACGCAGTATTTT
cdr3_aa: CASRYRGSTDTQYF

d_call: TRBD1
v_call: TRBV19
j_call: TRBJ2-3
clone_size: NA
cdr3_nt: TGTGCCAGTAGTATATTGAGGGGGCAAGGGCACACAGATACGCAGTATTTT
cdr3_aa: CASSILRGQGHTDTQYF

d_call: TRBD1
v_call: TRBV3-1/TRBV3-2
j_call: TRBJ2-7
clone_size: few
cdr3_nt: TGTGCCAGCAGCCAAGGTTTGACAGGGCACTACGAGCAGTACTTC
cdr3_aa: CASSQGLTGHYEQYF

d_call: NA
v_call: TRBV12-2
j_call: TRBJ1-2
clone_size: once
cdr3_nt: TGTGCAAGTCGCTTAGATAAGGTGGTGGAAGGCGGCGTTGGCTACACCTTC
cdr3_aa: CASRLDKVVEGGVGYTF